This is a list of T cell receptor beta chains from one sample in a study of CD8+CD57+ T cells in acquired aplastic anemia. TCRdb used MiXCR to reprocess the reads, holding one entry per CDR3 protein. The repertoire holds more than 150,000 distinct CDR3 sequences, with 40% to 50% as singletons. Sequenced: sorted CD4+, CD8+, or CD8+CD57+ T cells (not recorded which) from PBMCs. The receptors derive from a human donor in good health. Both conserved end residues are part of each CDR3. Each record gives: D gene, J gene, V gene, clone size, CDR3 DNA, CDR3 protein. The D gene is left open where the match is weak. Size values are once, few and many counts, or a class for expanded clones, and some rows have none.

d_gene: NA; j_gene: TRBJ2-7; v_gene: TRBV7-3; abundance: many; CDR3nt: TGTGCCAGCAGTACATTCGGGAGCTCCTACGAGCAGTACTTC; CDR3aa: CASSTFGSSYEQYF
d_gene: NA; j_gene: TRBJ1-1; v_gene: TRBV12-3/TRBV12-4; abundance: NA; CDR3nt: TGTGCCAGCAGTGCTACTTCGAACACTGAAGCTTTCTTT; CDR3aa: CASSATSNTEAFF
d_gene: NA; j_gene: TRBJ1-6; v_gene: TRBV20-1; abundance: many; CDR3nt: TGCAGTGCTTACCAAAGGGGGAATAATTCACCCCTCCACTTT; CDR3aa: CSAYQRGNNSPLHF
d_gene: TRBD2; j_gene: TRBJ2-5; v_gene: TRBV5-1; abundance: many; CDR3nt: TGCGCCAGCAGCTCGGGACTAGCGGGAGGCTCGGAGACCCAGTACTTC; CDR3aa: CASSSGLAGGSETQYF
d_gene: TRBD2; j_gene: TRBJ2-1; v_gene: TRBV24-1; abundance: once; CDR3nt: TGTGCCACCAGTGTGACTAGCGGGAGTATAAACAATGAGCAGTTCTTC; CDR3aa: CATSVTSGSINNEQFF
d_gene: NA; j_gene: TRBJ1-2; v_gene: TRBV5-1; abundance: NA; CDR3nt: TGCGCCAGCAGCGGCAGGGGAGAGTTAAGTGGCTACACCTTC; CDR3aa: CASSGRGELSGYTF
d_gene: TRBD1; j_gene: TRBJ1-1; v_gene: TRBV28; abundance: few; CDR3nt: TGTGCCAGCAGTCAGGGACAGGTTACCACTGAAGCTTTCTTT; CDR3aa: CASSQGQVTTEAFF
d_gene: TRBD2; j_gene: TRBJ2-1; v_gene: TRBV6-5; abundance: NA; CDR3nt: TGTGCCAGCAGTTACGTGCGGGAGGGCCCTGGAGAGCAGTTCTTC; CDR3aa: CASSYVREGPGEQFF
d_gene: TRBD1; j_gene: TRBJ1-1; v_gene: TRBV20-1; abundance: NA; CDR3nt: TGCAGTGCTGACGAAGGGGGCGGGAACACTGAAGCTTTCTTT; CDR3aa: CSADEGGGNTEAFF
d_gene: NA; j_gene: TRBJ1-2; v_gene: TRBV20-1; abundance: NA; CDR3nt: TGCAGTGCTCACATAATAAACTATGGCTACACCTTC; CDR3aa: CSAHIINYGYTF
d_gene: NA; j_gene: TRBJ2-7; v_gene: TRBV7-6; abundance: many; CDR3nt: TGTGCCAGCAGCTTAGAGGGGATGGGGACCTACGAGCAGTACTTC; CDR3aa: CASSLEGMGTYEQYF
d_gene: NA; j_gene: TRBJ2-1; v_gene: TRBV20-1; abundance: many; CDR3nt: TGCAGTGCTAGAGGACTACTCAACAATGAGCAGTTCTTC; CDR3aa: CSARGLLNNEQFF
d_gene: NA; j_gene: TRBJ1-6; v_gene: TRBV4-1; abundance: many; CDR3nt: TGCGCCAGCAGCCAACCCACCGACAGAATCAATTCACCCCTCCACTTT; CDR3aa: CASSQPTDRINSPLHF
d_gene: TRBD2; j_gene: TRBJ2-1; v_gene: TRBV11-1; abundance: NA; CDR3nt: TGTGCCAGCAGCCCCGGGACTAGCGAGATCTACAATGAGCAGTTCTTC; CDR3aa: CASSPGTSEIYNEQFF
d_gene: TRBD2; j_gene: TRBJ2-5; v_gene: TRBV11-1; abundance: NA; CDR3nt: TGTGCCAGCAGCGTCTTTGGGACTAGCGGGGGGGCCGGGCAAGAGACCCAGTACTTC; CDR3aa: CASSVFGTSGGAGQETQYF
d_gene: NA; j_gene: TRBJ2-5; v_gene: TRBV7-2; abundance: NA; CDR3nt: TGTGCCAGCAGCTCCCGGACGGGAGAGACCCAGTACTTC; CDR3aa: CASSSRTGETQYF
d_gene: NA; j_gene: TRBJ2-1; v_gene: TRBV15; abundance: many; CDR3nt: TGTGCCACCAGCGACTTGGGACTCTTTAATGAGCAGTTCTTC; CDR3aa: CATSDLGLFNEQFF
d_gene: NA; j_gene: TRBJ2-3; v_gene: TRBV10-2; abundance: NA; CDR3nt: TGCGCCACCCGGGGTCCTCCCACAGATACGCAGTATTTT; CDR3aa: CATRGPPTDTQYF
d_gene: NA; j_gene: TRBJ1-2; v_gene: TRBV7-9; abundance: NA; CDR3nt: TGTGCCAGCAGCTTAGAGGTCTATGGCTACACCTTC; CDR3aa: CASSLEVYGYTF
d_gene: NA; j_gene: TRBJ2-7; v_gene: TRBV9; abundance: NA; CDR3nt: TGTGCCAGCAGCGTTGGTCTCGGGGGACATGTCCCCTACGAGCAGTACTTC; CDR3aa: CASSVGLGGHVPYEQYF
d_gene: NA; j_gene: TRBJ1-5; v_gene: TRBV15; abundance: many; CDR3nt: TGTGCCACCAGCAGAGGTAGGGGGTATTCGTATAGCAATCAGCCCCAGCATTTT; CDR3aa: CATSRGRGYSYSNQPQHF
d_gene: NA; j_gene: TRBJ1-2; v_gene: TRBV2; abundance: NA; CDR3nt: TGTGCCAGCATGGTGACAGGCGGCTACACCTTC; CDR3aa: CASMVTGGYTF